These 9 T cell receptor beta chains were all obtained from the same sample, sequenced in a study of blood T cell repertoires in COVID-19. Using immunoSEQ multiplex PCR, the repertoire was profiled, and TCRdb retains in-frame clones only, with some absent. The table has 150,000 to 200,000 clones, 80% to 90% seen once. The sample consisted of peripheral blood. These receptor sequences come from a woman at least 80 years old with COVID-19, enrolled during active disease.

The V and J genes are TRBV28 and TRBJ2-7, with D possibly being TRBD2 (5 bases). Trimming removed 4 bases from V and 3 bases from J, with 13 bases in between. In germline, CDR1 is MDHEN, CDR2 SYDVKM. This CDR3 comprises 14 residues. CDR3: CASSSNSRGYEQYF. CDR3 nucleotides: TGTGCCAGCAGTTCTAACTCCCGGGGCTACGAGCAGTACTTC.

The chain uses TRBV19 and TRBJ2-5; 8 bases map to TRBD1. In germline, CDR1 is LNHDA, CDR2 SQIVND (reference sequence). The CDR3 has 14 residues. V dropped 3 bases and J dropped 5; count of bases not matched to a gene: 5. DNA of the CDR3: TGTGCCAGTAGTATCGGGACAGGATGGGAGACCCAGTACTTC. Its translation: CASSIGTGWETQYF.

The V and J genes are TRBV5-1 and TRBJ2-2, with TRBD2 matching over 7 bases. The V and J ends lost 5 bases and 1 base, in that order; junction bases with no gene match: 14. Germline V gene data show CDR1 as SGHRS and CDR2 as YFSETQ. The CDR3 loop spans 18 amino acids. The CDR3 region is CASSFDRRGGGNTGELFF. CDR3 DNA sequence: TGCGCCAGCAGTTTCGACCGAAGGGGCGGGGGGAACACCGGGGAGCTGTTTTTT.

This clone was counted only a few times. The chain combines TRBV3-1 (or the pseudogene TRBV3-2) with TRBJ1-4; D remains ambiguous. From germline, CDR1 is LGHDT and CDR2 YNNKEL (reference sequence). This CDR3 is 16 amino acids long. V was clipped by 4 bases and J by 10 bases, with 22 bases between them. The CDR3 loop reads CASSPYPRRRSGKLFF. The CDR3 DNA is TGTGCCAGCAGCCCATACCCCCGGAGGCGTTCGGGAAAACTGTTTTTT.

The rearrangement uses TRBV28 and TRBJ1-4; D ambiguous. CDR1 and CDR2 (germline): MDHEN, SYDVKM. The V gene lost 2 bases and the J gene lost 7 bases, with 14 bases spanning the gap. This CDR3 is 15 amino acids long. CDR3 nucleotides: TGTGCCAGCAGTTTAGGGCGACAACTCGCTGAAAAACTGTTTTTT. Protein: CASSLGRQLAEKLFF.

V usage is TRBV11-3 and J usage is TRBJ2-1; 7 bases align to TRBD1. Germline lookup yields CDR1 SGHNT and CDR2 YENEEA. V trimming: 5 bases; J trimming: 4 bases; junction bases outside the gene matches: 2. The CDR3 runs to 13 residues. CDR3 bases: TGTGCCAGCAGCATGACAGGGTACAATGAGCAGTTCTTC. This translates into CASSMTGYNEQFF.

This chain links TRBV30 with TRBJ1-1; D might be TRBD1 (5 bases). CDR1 GTSNPN and CDR2 SVGIG come from the germline V gene (reference sequence). V lost 7 bases and J 0 bases, leaving 12 bases between the germline ends. This CDR3 comprises 13 residues. The CDR3, as DNA: TGTGCCTCCCGCCGGACAATGAACACTGAAGCTTTCTTT. Its translation is CASRRTMNTEAFF. Full variable domain (remainder filled in from reference TRBV30 and TRBJ1-1): SQTIHQWPATLVQPVGSPLSLECTVEGTSNPNLYWYRQAAGRGLQLLFYSVGIGQISSEVPQNLSASRPQDRQFILSSKKLLLSDSGFYLCASRRTMNTEAFFGQGTRLTVV.

The chain links TRBV28 to TRBJ1-3; no reliable D call. This CDR3 has 14 residues. Germline V gives CDR1 MDHEN, CDR2 SYDVKM. The V and J ends lost 5 bases and 0 bases respectively, with 8 bases between them. The CDR3 protein is CASSPRFSGNTIYF. Written as DNA, the CDR3 is TGTGCCAGCAGTCCCAGATTCTCTGGAAACACCATATATTTT.

The chain recombines TRBV27 with TRBJ2-3; tentative D call: TRBD1 (5 bases). The CDR3 length is 15 residues. Trimming took 6 bases from V and 2 from J, leaving 15 bases between them. Germline V CDR1 and CDR2: MNHEY, SMNVEV (reference sequence). In DNA, the CDR3 is TGTGCCAGCAGACTTCAGGGTGGGAACACAGATACGCAGTATTTT. This encodes CASRLQGGNTDTQYF.